The 7 T cell receptor beta chains below all came from one sample that was sequenced in a study of blood T cell repertoires in COVID-19. TCRdb's table, derived via immunoSEQ multiplex PCR, lists solely in-frame clones and lacks some. The repertoire consists of tens of thousands of clones, with approximately 84% occurring once and the leading ten covering under 5%. Sequencing input: peripheral blood. These receptors all stem from an older woman with acute or convalescent COVID-19.

This clone appeared once. The V and J genes are TRBV3-1 (or the pseudogene TRBV3-2) and TRBJ1-2; D is unresolved. The CDR3 is 14 residues long. Per the germline V gene, CDR1 is LGHDT and CDR2 is YNNKEL (reference sequence). The V end was cut by 5 bases, the J end by 0 bases, with 10 bases between. The CDR3 spells CASSATRPNYGYTF. The CDR3 nucleotides are TGTGCCAGCAGCGCTACGCGGCCTAACTATGGCTACACCTTC.

The chain couples TRBV15 to TRBJ2-7; 8 bases align to TRBD1. The ends lost 0 bases at V and 4 bases at J; junction bases unmatched: 11. The CDR3 is 17 amino acids. The V gene's germline CDR1 is LNHNV and CDR2 YYDKDF (reference sequence). The CDR3 DNA sequence: TGTGCCACCAGCAGAGATCCCCTCCAGGGGGCTTCATACGAGCAGTACTTC. Translated, it gives CATSRDPLQGASYEQYF.

A remark on this clone: A junction boundary mismatches the germline segment, possibly from a read error. This sequence joins TRBV9 and TRBJ2-7; 8 nucleotides line up with TRBD2. This CDR3 has 13 amino acids. The V gene's germline CDR1 is SGDLS and CDR2 YYNGEE. The CDR3 DNA sequence: TGTGCCAGCAGCGTAACCAGCGGGAGCCCCATACGCTTC. Residues: CASSVTSGSPIRF.

This clone has a single count. The CDR3 loop is CAISGGGDYGYTF. The CDR3 DNA follows: TGTGCCATCAGCGGCGGGGGGGACTATGGCTACACCTTC. The rearrangement links TRBV10-3 to TRBJ1-2, with a weak D call TRBD1 (5 bases). The V end was cut by 6 bases, the J end by 3 bases, with 11 bases between. This CDR3 comprises 13 residues. Germline CDR1 is ENHRY and CDR2 is SYGVKD.

The chain is built from TRBV9 and TRBJ1-1; 7 positions match TRBD1. Germline CDR1 reads SGDLS; CDR2 reads YYNGEE. J gave up 1 base and V 3 bases, and 3 bases lay outside the gene matches. The CDR3 has 14 residues. The CDR3 region is CASSAGTANTEAFF. In DNA form, the CDR3 reads TGTGCCAGCAGCGCGGGGACAGCGAACACTGAAGCTTTCTTT.

V and J are TRBV29-1 and TRBJ2-7; perhaps TRBD2 as D (7 bases). Per germline, CDR1 SQVTM and CDR2 ANQGSEA. V lost 7 bases and J lost 0, with 13 bases in between. The CDR3 loop spans 13 amino acids. The CDR3 coding sequence is TGCAGCGCAAGGGGGGGGAGCTCCTACGAGCAGTACTTC. Encoded protein: CSARGGSSYEQYF.

The J gene is TRBJ2-3, the V gene TRBV11-2, with TRBD2 as a possible D gene (6 bases). Deletions cut 5 bases from V and 6 bases from J, with 12 bases between. Per germline, CDR1 SGHAT and CDR2 FQNNGV. The CDR3 covers 13 residues. CDR3 DNA: TGTGCCAGCAGCCCCTATGGGGGGGATACGCAGTATTTT. This codes for CASSPYGGDTQYF.